What follows are 20 T cell receptor beta chains derived from one specimen sequenced in a study of shared clonotypes between healthy human individuals. The method was immunoSEQ multiplex PCR; TCRdb's version includes in-frame clones alone and lacks a portion of them. The repertoire holds hundreds of thousands of clones, with approximately 79% as singletons. Specimen: memory CD4+ T cells sorted from blood. Subset indicated: CD45RA-negative fraction. The receptors come from a woman in her 30s in good health.

The chain employs TRBV7-2 and TRBJ2-2; no clear D. The V and J ends lost 1 base and 1 base respectively, with 4 bases between them. Germline loops: CDR1 SGHTA, CDR2 FQGNSA. There are 14 residues in the CDR3. In DNA form, the CDR3 reads TGTGCCAGCAGCTTAGACTGGAACACCGGGGAGCTGTTTTTT. Its translation: CASSLDWNTGELFF.

V is TRBV5-1 and J is TRBJ2-7; D is unclear. From germline, CDR1 is SGHRS and CDR2 YFSETQ. The length of the CDR3 is 13 residues. Trimming removed 4 bases from V and 4 bases from J, with 12 bases in between. The CDR3 DNA reads as TGCGCCAGCAGCCCTCAGACCGGATACGAGCAGTACTTC. Its translation is CASSPQTGYEQYF.

This clone was seen only once. The chain is built from TRBV6-1 and TRBJ2-7; 8 bases are shared with TRBD2. Germline V gives CDR1 MNHNS, CDR2 SASEGT. CDR3 length: 16 amino acids. The trim removed 3 bases at V and 1 base at J, leaving 8 bases unmatched. The CDR3 sequence: CASSEGSGRVSYEQYF. CDR3 in DNA: TGTGCCAGCAGTGAGGGGTCCGGGAGGGTTTCCTACGAGCAGTACTTC.

The V gene is TRBV2, the J gene TRBJ1-3; perhaps TRBD1 as D (5 bases). V dropped 4 bases and J dropped 1 base, with 11 bases sitting between them. In germline, CDR1 is SNHLY, CDR2 FYNNEI. The CDR3 is 15 residues long. The CDR3 nucleotides read TGTGCCAGCAGTGCAACGACAGCGTCTGGAAACACCATATATTTT. Its translation is CASSATTASGNTIYF.

The chain combines TRBV9 with TRBJ2-6; 10 bases are shared with TRBD1. Germline V gene data show CDR1 as SGDLS and CDR2 as YYNGEE. CDR3 length equals 19 residues. V lost 2 bases and J lost 0; bases outside the gene matches: 8. This CDR3 reads CASSVRRGQGTSGANVLTF. Here the CDR3 DNA reads TGTGCCAGCAGCGTGAGAAGGGGACAGGGGACCTCTGGGGCCAACGTCCTGACTTTC.

The rearrangement links TRBV5-1 to TRBJ1-5; 7 bases align to TRBD1. The CDR3 spans 15 residues. The V gene's germline CDR1 is SGHRS and CDR2 YFSETQ. V was clipped by 0 bases and J by 4 bases; unmatched bases: 4. CDR3 DNA sequence: TGCGCCAGCAGCTTGGGGGGGACAGAGAATCAGCCCCAGCATTTT. Its translation is CASSLGGTENQPQHF.

This chain joins TRBV5-8 and TRBJ1-1; D is unclear. Trimming shortened V by 3 bases and J by 0 bases, and 6 bases separated the two germline ends. The CDR3 is 13 residues long. Germline CDR1 is SGHTS and CDR2 is YDEGEE. CDR3 protein: CASSSRMNTEAFF. CDR3 in DNA: TGTGCCAGCAGCTCCCGGATGAACACTGAAGCTTTCTTT. Using reference TRBV5-8 and TRBJ1-1 for the parts outside the CDR3, the full variable domain is EAGVTQSPTHLIKTRGQQATLRCSPISGHTSVYWYQQALGLGLQFLLWYDEGEERNRGNFPPRFSGRQFPNYSSELNVNALELEDSALYLCASSSRMNTEAFFGQGTRLTVV.

This clone was observed a single time. The V call is TRBV6-1, the J call TRBJ2-3; D unresolved. This CDR3 spans 13 amino acids. V lost 7 bases and J 4 bases, leaving 12 bases between the germline ends. Germline CDR1 is MNHNS and CDR2 is SASEGT. The CDR3 protein is CASTLTGSDTQYF. CDR3 bases: TGTGCCAGCACTCTCACCGGGTCAGATACGCAGTATTTT.

The V gene is TRBV29-1, the J gene TRBJ2-1, with a possible D match to TRBD2 (6 bases). Looked up from germline, CDR1 is SQVTM and CDR2 is ANQGSEA. The CDR3 totals 10 residues. The V and J ends lost 4 bases and 9 bases respectively, with 7 bases between them. CDR3 region: CSVGRAEQFF. In DNA form, the CDR3 reads TGCAGCGTTGGGAGGGCTGAGCAGTTCTTC.

The J gene is TRBJ1-5, the V gene TRBV2; 7 bases line up with TRBD1. Germline trimming cut 9 bases from V and 3 bases from J; bases unmatched to any gene: 8. The CDR3 is 14 amino acids. The germline gives CDR1 SNHLY, CDR2 FYNNEI. The CDR3 loop reads CASLDREDNQPQHF. For the CDR3, the DNA is TGTGCCAGTCTAGACAGGGAGGACAATCAGCCCCAGCATTTT.

This rearrangement joins TRBV28 to TRBJ2-1; a possible D gene is TRBD1 (5 bases). The CDR3 runs 13 residues. V was clipped by 6 bases and J by 8 bases, with 14 bases between them. The germline V gene encodes CDR1 MDHEN and CDR2 SYDVKM. The chain's CDR3 is CASSPRAGYEQFF. The DNA of the CDR3 is TGTGCCAGCAGCCCCCGCGCAGGGTATGAGCAGTTCTTC.

J is TRBJ2-7 and V is TRBV6-5; D remains ambiguous. Germline V gene lookup returns CDR1 MNHEY and CDR2 SVGAGI. V was trimmed by 0 bases and J by 6 bases, leaving 12 bases between them. The CDR3 consists of 14 residues. The DNA for the CDR3 is TGTGCCAGCAGTTACTCGACGTTTGGGTCCGAGCAGTACTTC. It specifies CASSYSTFGSEQYF.

The chain carries TRBV28 and TRBJ1-2; 8 bases are shared with TRBD1. Germline V gives CDR1 MDHEN, CDR2 SYDVKM. This CDR3 has 17 amino acids. V gave up 5 bases and J gave up 3 bases; unmatched junction bases: 14. The CDR3 protein is CASSRGDRFLPDYGYTF. The CDR3 bases are TGTGCCAGCAGTCGTGGGGACAGGTTCTTACCGGACTATGGCTACACCTTC.

The rearrangement links TRBV5-4 to TRBJ2-1; TRBD2 agrees at 10 bases. The trim removed 0 bases at V and 9 bases at J, leaving 9 bases unmatched. There are 16 residues in the CDR3. Germline assignment: CDR1 SGHNT and CDR2 YYREEE (reference sequence). The CDR3 DNA follows: TGTGCCAGCAGCTTGGTGCGGCTAGCGGGAGTAGGTGAGCAGTTCTTC. As protein: CASSLVRLAGVGEQFF.

This clone was detected only once. Additional DNA sequences in this sample encode the identical CDR3. The chain joins TRBV28 to TRBJ1-2; D not resolved. The germline CDR1 and CDR2 sequences are MDHEN and SYDVKM. The CDR3 has 13 residues. V lost 5 bases to trimming and J lost 0 bases, with 7 bases between them. CDR3 in amino acids: CASSPGSNYGYTF. The DNA for the CDR3 is TGTGCCAGCAGTCCGGGTTCTAACTATGGCTACACCTTC.

V usage is TRBV5-4 and J usage is TRBJ2-3; TRBD2 matches 10 bases. The V gene's germline CDR1 is SGHNT and CDR2 YYREEE (reference sequence). The CDR3 sequence is 17 residues long. J gave up 5 bases and V 4 bases, and 13 bases lay outside the gene matches. As DNA, the CDR3 is TGTGCCAGCAGCAAGAGGAAAAGCGGGAGGGCAATAGATACGCAGTATTTT. Protein sequence: CASSKRKSGRAIDTQYF.

The V call is TRBV7-2, the J call TRBJ1-5; no clear D gene. V gave up 6 bases and J gave up 3 bases, with 9 bases separating them. Germline CDR1 reads SGHTA; CDR2 reads FQGNSA. The CDR3 covers 13 residues. The CDR3 is CASSQDNNQPQHF. As DNA, the CDR3 is TGTGCCAGCAGTCAAGACAACAATCAGCCCCAGCATTTT.

At least ten counts were recorded for this clone. This chain joins TRBV30 and TRBJ2-7, with TRBD1 as a possible D gene (5 bases). Per the germline V gene, CDR1 is GTSNPN and CDR2 is SVGIG (reference sequence). V was shortened by 3 bases and J by 5 bases, with 14 bases between the two germline ends. The CDR3 sequence is 13 residues long. CDR3 coding DNA: TGTGCCTGGAGAGGGTGGGGCCACAACGAGCAGTACTTC. Encoded protein: CAWRGWGHNEQYF.

The genes are TRBV9 and TRBJ2-7; no clear D. Germline V gives CDR1 SGDLS, CDR2 YYNGEE. Trimming cost V 2 bases and J 3 bases, with 12 bases left between them. This CDR3 has 14 residues. CDR3 region: CASSVASNFYEQYF. DNA for the CDR3: TGTGCCAGCAGCGTCGCGAGTAACTTCTACGAGCAGTACTTC. Filled out from reference TRBV9 and TRBJ2-7, the complete variable domain reads DSGVTQTPKHLITATGQRVTLRCSPRSGDLSVYWYQQSLDQGLQFLIQYYNGEERAKGNILERFSAQQFPDLHSELNLSSLELGDSALYFCASSVASNFYEQYFGPGTRLTVT.

This chain joins TRBV5-1 and TRBJ2-5; no clear D gene. The CDR3 runs to 13 residues. Per germline, CDR1 SGHRS and CDR2 YFSETQ. V lost 0 bases to trimming and J lost 4 bases, with 7 bases between them. The CDR3 DNA reads as TGCGCCAGCAGCTTGGCACCCCCAGAGACCCAGTACTTC. This gives the protein CASSLAPPETQYF.